A selection of T cell receptor beta chains follows, all from one sample in a study of beta chain features in type 1 diabetes. TCRdb's table, derived via immunoSEQ multiplex PCR, lists solely in-frame clones and lacks some. The data show about 300,000 clones, with about 13% seen just once and 0.013% to 0.015% held by the top ten. Sequencing was done on a sample of naive CD4+ T cells from blood. The receptor source for this set is a woman under 30 with type 1 diabetes. Each CDR3 is given with its conserved first and last residue. D genes are given only for firm matches. The size entry is marked missing in some rows and otherwise reads once, few, many or a size class.

d_call: NA; j_call: TRBJ2-7; clone_size: NA; v_call: TRBV5-1; cdr3_aa: CASSFGRGDEQYF; cdr3_nt: TGCGCCAGCAGCTTCGGACGCGGGGACGAGCAGTACTTC
d_call: NA; j_call: TRBJ2-3; clone_size: NA; v_call: TRBV29-1; cdr3_aa: CSVLPGLNTDTQYF; cdr3_nt: TGCAGCGTCTTACCGGGACTCAACACAGATACGCAGTATTTT
d_call: NA; j_call: TRBJ2-2; clone_size: few; v_call: TRBV5-1; cdr3_aa: CASSLFGLAPSNTGELFF; cdr3_nt: TGCGCCAGCAGCTTGTTCGGGCTAGCTCCGTCGAACACCGGGGAGCTGTTTTTT
d_call: NA; j_call: TRBJ2-7; clone_size: NA; v_call: TRBV7-2; cdr3_aa: CASSPGVGAYEQYF; cdr3_nt: TGTGCCAGCAGCCCGGGTGTAGGGGCCTACGAGCAGTACTTC
d_call: TRBD2; j_call: TRBJ2-3; clone_size: NA; v_call: TRBV19; cdr3_aa: CASSEGLAGSDTQYF; cdr3_nt: TGTGCCAGTAGTGAGGGACTAGCGGGATCAGATACGCAGTATTTT
d_call: NA; j_call: TRBJ2-5; clone_size: few; v_call: TRBV5-1; cdr3_aa: CASSLAGSQETQYF; cdr3_nt: TGCGCCAGCAGCTTGGCCGGGTCCCAAGAGACCCAGTACTTC
d_call: TRBD2; j_call: TRBJ2-5; clone_size: few; v_call: TRBV25-1; cdr3_aa: CASSPLGGDQETQYF; cdr3_nt: TGTGCCAGCAGCCCCCTCGGGGGGGACCAAGAGACCCAGTACTTC
d_call: NA; j_call: TRBJ1-2; clone_size: NA; v_call: TRBV18; cdr3_aa: CASSTRGNYGYTF; cdr3_nt: TGTGCCAGCTCTACCAGGGGAAACTATGGCTACACCTTC
d_call: NA; j_call: TRBJ2-3; clone_size: few; v_call: TRBV19; cdr3_aa: CASHLGGGTDTQYF; cdr3_nt: TGTGCCAGCCACTTAGGTGGAGGCACAGATACGCAGTATTTT
d_call: NA; j_call: TRBJ2-3; clone_size: NA; v_call: TRBV14; cdr3_aa: CASSQVGLARDTQYF; cdr3_nt: TGTGCCAGCAGCCAAGTGGGCCTAGCGCGAGATACGCAGTATTTT
d_call: TRBD2; j_call: TRBJ2-5; clone_size: few; v_call: TRBV29-1; cdr3_aa: CSASGGAYQETQYF; cdr3_nt: TGCAGCGCCTCCGGGGGGGCCTACCAAGAGACCCAGTACTTC
d_call: NA; j_call: TRBJ2-5; clone_size: NA; v_call: TRBV15; cdr3_aa: CATSAPQAASQETQYF; cdr3_nt: TGTGCCACCAGCGCCCCCCAAGCAGCGTCACAAGAGACCCAGTACTTC
d_call: NA; j_call: TRBJ2-7; clone_size: NA; v_call: TRBV7-9; cdr3_aa: CASSSRAGNYEQYF; cdr3_nt: TGTGCCAGCAGCTCAAGGGCAGGGAACTACGAGCAGTACTTC
d_call: TRBD2; j_call: TRBJ2-1; clone_size: NA; v_call: TRBV9; cdr3_aa: CASSISGTSYNEQFF; cdr3_nt: TGTGCCAGCAGCATATCCGGGACTAGCTACAATGAGCAGTTCTTC
d_call: NA; j_call: TRBJ2-3; clone_size: NA; v_call: TRBV7-9; cdr3_aa: CASSSRRGIVTDTQYF; cdr3_nt: TGTGCCAGCAGCTCGAGAAGGGGGATAGTGACAGATACGCAGTATTTT
d_call: TRBD2; j_call: TRBJ2-5; clone_size: NA; v_call: TRBV7-2; cdr3_aa: CASSGASGGQETQYF; cdr3_nt: TGTGCCAGCAGCGGCGCTAGCGGAGGTCAGGAGACCCAGTACTTC
d_call: NA; j_call: TRBJ1-1; clone_size: NA; v_call: TRBV6-6; cdr3_aa: CASSYVPEGLSEAFF; cdr3_nt: TGTGCCAGCAGTTACGTCCCGGAAGGACTCTCTGAAGCTTTCTTT
d_call: TRBD1; j_call: TRBJ1-5; clone_size: NA; v_call: TRBV11-2; cdr3_aa: CASSRTGDQPQHF; cdr3_nt: TGTGCCAGCAGCCGGACAGGAGATCAGCCCCAGCATTTT
d_call: TRBD2; j_call: TRBJ2-3; clone_size: NA; v_call: TRBV7-9; cdr3_aa: CASSSRTSGIIDTQYF; cdr3_nt: TGTGCCAGCAGCTCAAGGACTAGCGGGATAATAGATACGCAGTATTTT
d_call: TRBD1; j_call: TRBJ1-2; clone_size: few; v_call: TRBV29-1; cdr3_aa: CSVEGTGGYGYTF; cdr3_nt: TGCAGCGTAGAGGGGACAGGGGGATATGGCTACACCTTC
d_call: NA; j_call: TRBJ2-3; clone_size: few; v_call: TRBV25-1; cdr3_aa: CASSEFNRESNTQYF; cdr3_nt: TGTGCCAGCAGTGAATTCAACAGGGAAAGTAATACGCAGTATTTT
d_call: NA; j_call: TRBJ2-2; clone_size: NA; v_call: TRBV19; cdr3_aa: CASSIRGTGELFF; cdr3_nt: TGTGCCAGTAGTATCAGGGGAACCGGGGAGCTGTTTTTT
d_call: NA; j_call: TRBJ2-1; clone_size: few; v_call: TRBV9; cdr3_aa: CASSRQNYNEQFF; cdr3_nt: TGTGCCAGCAGCCGACAGAACTACAATGAGCAGTTCTTC
d_call: TRBD1; j_call: TRBJ1-1; clone_size: few; v_call: TRBV29-1; cdr3_aa: CSIRGQMNTEAFF; cdr3_nt: TGCAGCATCCGGGGACAGATGAACACTGAAGCTTTCTTT
d_call: TRBD2; j_call: TRBJ2-1; clone_size: NA; v_call: TRBV5-6; cdr3_aa: CASSLGLAAYNEQFF; cdr3_nt: TGTGCCAGCAGCCTGGGACTAGCGGCATACAATGAGCAGTTCTTC
d_call: TRBD1; j_call: TRBJ2-1; clone_size: few; v_call: TRBV5-1; cdr3_aa: CASSPQGQGSTDEQFF; cdr3_nt: TGCGCCAGCAGCCCACAAGGACAGGGTTCTACAGATGAGCAGTTCTTC
d_call: NA; j_call: TRBJ2-1; clone_size: few; v_call: TRBV2; cdr3_aa: CASERSPNNEQFF; cdr3_nt: TGTGCCAGCGAGAGATCCCCCAACAATGAGCAGTTCTTC
d_call: TRBD2; j_call: TRBJ2-1; clone_size: NA; v_call: TRBV15; cdr3_aa: CATSMGLAGNNEQFF; cdr3_nt: TGTGCCACCAGCATGGGACTAGCGGGTAATAATGAGCAGTTCTTC
d_call: TRBD1; j_call: TRBJ2-1; clone_size: few; v_call: TRBV19; cdr3_aa: CASTIIGTGMNEQFF; cdr3_nt: TGTGCCAGTACCATAATCGGGACAGGGATGAATGAGCAGTTCTTC
d_call: TRBD1; j_call: TRBJ2-6; clone_size: few; v_call: TRBV7-8; cdr3_aa: CASSLEQGGANVLTF; cdr3_nt: TGTGCCAGCAGCTTAGAACAGGGGGGGGCCAACGTCCTGACTTTC
d_call: TRBD1; j_call: TRBJ2-2; clone_size: NA; v_call: TRBV28; cdr3_aa: CASSLSRTGGITGELFF; cdr3_nt: TGTGCCAGCAGTTTATCCCGGACAGGGGGCATCACCGGGGAGCTGTTTTTT
d_call: TRBD1; j_call: TRBJ2-3; clone_size: NA; v_call: TRBV7-9; cdr3_aa: CAGGQGGDTQYF; cdr3_nt: TGTGCCGGGGGACAGGGGGGAGATACGCAGTATTTT
d_call: NA; j_call: TRBJ2-5; clone_size: NA; v_call: TRBV14; cdr3_aa: CASSHRLQETQYF; cdr3_nt: TGTGCCAGCAGCCACAGGTTACAAGAGACCCAGTACTTC